The 6 T cell receptor beta chains presented below share a single source sample, sequenced in a study of Graves' ophthalmopathy and Graves' hyperthyroidism. Amplification of the TCR beta CDR3 regions used RNA transcripts (as template). The first-round RT-PCR employed HTBI primers together with the Qiagen OneStep RT-PCR kit. A multiplex PCR was then performed as the second round. In TCRdb, the multiplex PCR reads were re-called with MiXCR into one record per CDR3 protein. This sample yields about 220,000 distinct CDR3 sequences, of which 20% to 25% are seen a single time; approximately 40% belongs to the top ten. Sequencing was carried out using peripheral blood. All receptors come from a woman in her forties or fifties with Graves' ophthalmopathy.

This clonotype was recorded only once. V gene TRBV6-1 combines with J gene TRBJ1-1; 7 bases are shared with TRBD1. This CDR3 spans 12 amino acids. Germline-derived CDR1 and CDR2 are MNHNS and SASEGT. With V trimmed by 7 bases and J by 10 bases, 9 bases remained unmatched. The CDR3 sequence is CASIGTAGRAFF. CDR3 DNA sequence: TGTGCCAGCATTGGGACAGCGGGAAGAGCTTTCTTT.

The count of this clonotype is one. The J gene is TRBJ1-2, the V gene TRBV6-1; TRBD1 matches 7 bases. CDR1 is MNHNS and CDR2 is SASEGT in the germline V gene. The CDR3 is made up of 14 amino acids. Unmatched junction bases numbered 6, after V lost 5 bases and J lost 3 bases. The CDR3 spells CASSIRTGDYGYTF. Written as DNA, the CDR3 is TGTGCCAGCAGTATTAGGACAGGAGACTATGGCTACACCTTC.

This clonotype was observed once. The chain carries TRBV6-5 and TRBJ2-1; 7 nucleotides align to TRBD2. Germline-derived CDR1 and CDR2 are MNHEY and SVGAGI. The J segment lost 8 bases and the V segment lost 4 bases, leaving 11 bases of the junction unmatched. The CDR3 extends over 15 amino acids. This chain's CDR3 is CASSSEGLTVHEQFF. As DNA, the CDR3 is TGTGCCAGCAGTTCTGAGGGACTAACGGTCCATGAGCAGTTCTTC.

This clonotype was counted ten times or more. This chain uses TRBV12-3 or TRBV12-4 with TRBJ1-1, with no clear D. V dropped 5 bases and J dropped 6 bases, with 13 bases sitting between them. The CDR3 is 13 residues long. CDR3 DNA: TGTGCCAGCAGTGTTGACCCCTTCCCTGAAGCTTTCTTT. Its translation is CASSVDPFPEAFF.

This clonotype was picked up many times. The chain combines TRBV2 with TRBJ2-5; 14 bases fit TRBD2. Germline V gene sequence: CDR1 SNHLY, CDR2 FYNNEI. V dropped 9 bases and J dropped 5; count of bases not matched to a gene: 8. The CDR3 loop spans 15 amino acids. Here the CDR3 DNA reads TGTGCCAGTAAGGGACTAGCGGGAGTCGTGGAGACCCAGTACTTC. Residues: CASKGLAGVVETQYF.

This clonotype was counted many times. The J gene is TRBJ1-5, the V gene TRBV29-1, with TRBD1 matching 8 bases. V trimming: 7 bases; J trimming: 1 base; junction bases outside the gene matches: 6. CDR1 and CDR2 (germline): SQVTM, ANQGSEA. This CDR3 spans 14 amino acids. The CDR3 loop is CSALTGASNQPQHF. CDR3 nucleotide sequence: TGCAGCGCTTTGACAGGGGCAAGCAATCAGCCCCAGCATTTT.